Listed here are 23 T cell receptor beta chains from one sample, sequenced in a study of shared clonotypes between healthy human individuals. The method was immunoSEQ multiplex PCR; TCRdb's version includes in-frame clones alone and lacks a portion of them. The sample holds 2 million to 2.5 million clones, more than 90% seen once. The sequencing input was naive CD4+ T cells sorted from blood. As for subset: CD45RA+ positively selected. All receptors come from a man aged 18 to 35 in good health.

This chain links TRBV30 with TRBJ1-3; TRBD1 matches at 8 bases. J was trimmed by 5 bases and V by 4 bases; bases with no gene match: 4. The CDR3 loop spans 13 amino acids. Germline CDR1 is GTSNPN and CDR2 is SVGIG (reference sequence). CDR3 nucleotide sequence: TGTGCCTGGACCGACAGGGGCCGAAACACCATATATTTT. This gives the protein CAWTDRGRNTIYF.

The chain has TRBV6-1 and TRBJ1-1, with 7 bases identical to TRBD1. CDR1 MNHNS and CDR2 SASEGT come from the germline V gene. This CDR3 has 12 residues. After removal of 3 bases from V and 8 bases from J, the junction contained 3 bases not matched to a gene. CDR3 region: CASSETGREAFF. The CDR3, as DNA: TGTGCCAGCAGTGAGACAGGGCGAGAAGCTTTCTTT.

The chain is built from TRBV7-2 and TRBJ2-3; 11 bases are a match to TRBD2. Germline V gene sequence: CDR1 SGHTA, CDR2 FQGNSA. V was pared by 5 bases and J by 1 base, with 2 bases of the junction left unmatched. The CDR3 loop spans 15 amino acids. The CDR3 sequence: CASSSSGGGTDTQYF. The CDR3 bases are TGTGCCAGCAGCAGTAGCGGGGGGGGCACAGATACGCAGTATTTT.

This rearrangement joins TRBV5-1 to TRBJ1-4; TRBD1 might be the D (5 bases). V was trimmed by 3 bases and J by 4 bases, leaving 13 bases between them. CDR3 length equals 15 residues. Germline V gives CDR1 SGHRS, CDR2 YFSETQ. CDR3 protein: CASSSGRQLNEKLFF. In nucleotides, the CDR3 is TGCGCCAGCAGCTCCGGACGACAGCTTAATGAAAAACTGTTTTTT.

The chain joins TRBV7-9 to TRBJ1-1; D is uncertain. Trimming cost V 4 bases and J 2 bases, with 11 bases left between them. CDR1 SEHNR and CDR2 FQNEAQ come from the germline V gene (reference sequence). The CDR3 is made up of 14 amino acids. The CDR3 coding sequence is TGTGCCAGCAGCTCACCCCGGGGAAACACTGAAGCTTTCTTT. Its translation is CASSSPRGNTEAFF.

This clone was observed once. CDR3: CASSDRDRNWNEQYF. The CDR3 region has the DNA TGCGCCAGCAGCGACCGGGACAGAAATTGGAACGAGCAGTACTTC. The genes are TRBV10-2 and TRBJ2-7; TRBD1 agrees at 7 bases. The CDR3 totals 15 residues. V gave up 6 bases and J gave up 5 bases; unmatched junction bases: 13. Germline V lookup: CDR1 WSHSY, CDR2 SAAADI.

This chain connects TRBV27 to TRBJ2-7; tentative D call: TRBD1 (5 bases). The CDR3 covers 12 residues. The germline CDR1 and CDR2 sequences are MNHEY and SMNVEV (reference sequence). The V end lost 8 bases, the J end lost 1 base, and 9 bases lay between the germline ends. The CDR3 protein is CASGHSSYEQYF. DNA of the CDR3: TGTGCCAGCGGACATTCTTCCTACGAGCAGTACTTC.

Turning to this clone: The sample carries other DNA sequences with the same CDR3. This sequence joins TRBV6-5 and TRBJ2-1; TRBD2 matches 15 bases. Germline assignment: CDR1 MNHEY and CDR2 SVGAGI. This CDR3 has 15 amino acids. J lost 7 bases, V lost 6 bases, and 4 bases had no gene match. The CDR3, as DNA: TGTGCCAGCAGCCGAGGACTAGCGGGAGGGAATGAGCAGTTCTTC. Translating it yields CASSRGLAGGNEQFF.

Only one count was recorded for this clone. The V gene is TRBV7-9, the J gene TRBJ2-1; 9 positions match TRBD1. Germline assignment: CDR1 SEHNR and CDR2 FQNEAQ (reference sequence). The CDR3 has 15 amino acids. V was clipped by 8 bases and J by 2 bases; unmatched bases: 7. CDR3 sequence reads: CASLNRDRAYNEQFF. Written as DNA, the CDR3 is TGTGCCAGCCTAAACCGGGACAGGGCCTACAATGAGCAGTTCTTC.

The rearrangement links TRBV18 to TRBJ2-4; no clear D gene. CDR3 length: 15 residues. The germline V gene encodes CDR1 KGHSH and CDR2 LQKENI. V was pared by 0 bases and J by 3 bases, with 9 bases between. CDR3 sequence reads: CASSPPTTGKNIQYF. CDR3 coding DNA: TGTGCCAGCTCACCACCTACGACTGGCAAAAACATTCAGTACTTC.

The chain combines TRBV5-1 with TRBJ1-5; no firm D call. Germline V lookup: CDR1 SGHRS, CDR2 YFSETQ. This CDR3 is 15 amino acids long. V was trimmed by 6 bases and J by 3 bases, leaving 16 bases between them. DNA for the CDR3: TGCGCCAGCAAGGAAGCACCTACTCTCAATCAGCCCCAGCATTTT. This gives the protein CASKEAPTLNQPQHF.

The CDR3 is CASSLRRYTGELFF. The CDR3, as DNA: TGTGCCAGCAGCTTAAGGAGGTACACCGGGGAGCTGTTTTTT. The chain employs TRBV13 and TRBJ2-2; possibly TRBD2 for D (5 bases). The CDR3 runs 14 residues. Germline CDR1 reads PRHDT; CDR2 reads FYEKMQ (reference sequence). V was cut by 2 bases and J by 3 bases, with 7 bases left in between.

This clone was recorded only once. An end of the junction differs from the germline gene, which may be a read error. The chain recombines TRBV7-2 with TRBJ1-2, with no clear D. CDR1 is SGHTA, CDR2 FQGNSA, per germline. There are 12 residues in the CDR3. As DNA, the CDR3 is TGTGCCAGCAGCTTAAGTCGGACCCTCGAGGCCTTC. This codes for CASSLSRTLEAF.

V gene TRBV7-2 combines with J gene TRBJ2-5, with D possibly matching TRBD2 (6 bases). The CDR3 is 16 amino acids. V dropped 2 bases and J dropped 1 base, with 14 bases sitting between them. CDR1 and CDR2 (germline): SGHTA, FQGNSA. CDR3 residues: CASSLREAKIQETQYF. CDR3 in DNA: TGTGCCAGCAGCTTAAGGGAGGCTAAAATCCAAGAGACCCAGTACTTC. The full variable domain, with the rest looked up from reference TRBV7-2 and TRBJ2-5, is GAGVSQSPSNKVTEKGKDVELRCDPISGHTALYWYRQSLGQGLEFLIYFQGNSAPDKSGLPSDRFSAERTGGSVSTLTIQRTQQEDSAVYLCASSLREAKIQETQYFGPGTRLLVL.

V usage is TRBV15 and J usage is TRBJ2-2; 7 nucleotides line up with TRBD1. This CDR3 is built from 15 residues. Germline V CDR1 and CDR2: LNHNV, YYDKDF (reference sequence). Losses at the gene ends were 5 bases for V and 6 bases for J; bases not matched to a gene: 9. The CDR3 DNA reads as TGTGCCACCAGCGGATGGACAGGCGTAGCCGGGGAGCTGTTTTTT. It specifies CATSGWTGVAGELFF.

The genes are TRBV6-6 and TRBJ1-3; 7 bases map to TRBD1. Germline-derived CDR1 and CDR2 are MNHNY and SVGAGI (reference sequence). V lost 2 bases and J lost 4; bases outside the gene matches: 8. The CDR3 loop spans 16 amino acids. The CDR3 DNA reads TGTGCCAGCAGTTACGCCCCGGGACAGTCGGGAAACACCATATATTTT. This encodes CASSYAPGQSGNTIYF.

The chain employs TRBV28 and TRBJ1-5; D possibly corresponds to TRBD1 (6 bases). The germline CDR1 and CDR2 sequences are MDHEN and SYDVKM. Deletions cut 6 bases from V and 3 bases from J, with 18 bases between. The CDR3 extends over 16 amino acids. CDR3 DNA: TGTGCCAGCAGACCGGGGGGGGGCGCAGCCAATCAGCCCCAGCATTTT. As protein: CASRPGGGAANQPQHF.

This chain connects TRBV7-2 to TRBJ2-2; D not resolved. CDR1 and CDR2 from the germline V gene are SGHTA and FQGNSA. V was trimmed by 0 bases and J by 1 base, leaving 6 bases between them. This CDR3 is 15 amino acids long. CDR3 sequence: CASSLATMNTGELFF. DNA of the CDR3: TGTGCCAGCAGCTTAGCGACAATGAACACCGGGGAGCTGTTTTTT.

The rearrangement links TRBV9 to TRBJ1-1; no firm D call. CDR1 and CDR2 from the germline V gene are SGDLS and YYNGEE. Trimming stripped 4 bases from V and 1 base from J, with 8 bases between. The CDR3 totals 13 residues. The CDR3 loop reads CASSRSPNTEAFF. CDR3 nucleotide sequence: TGTGCCAGCAGCAGAAGTCCGAACACTGAAGCTTTCTTT.

This sequence joins TRBV7-2 and TRBJ2-1; 8 bases align to TRBD2. V gave up 0 bases and J gave up 0 bases; unmatched junction bases: 4. CDR3 length equals 17 residues. Per germline, CDR1 SGHTA and CDR2 FQGNSA. In DNA, the CDR3 is TGTGCCAGCAGCTTAGCGAGCGGGAGCAGCTCCTACAATGAGCAGTTCTTC. This gives the protein CASSLASGSSSYNEQFF.

The chain links TRBV30 to TRBJ2-1, with TRBD2 identical over 7 bases. Trimming took 3 bases from V and 7 from J; bases not matched to a gene: 6. CDR3 length: 13 residues. Germline values: CDR1 GTSNPN, CDR2 SVGIG (reference sequence). For the CDR3, the DNA is TGTGCCTGGAGCGACGTGGGAGGGAATGAGCAGTTCTTC. It translates to CAWSDVGGNEQFF.

This clone was seen once. J is TRBJ2-5 and V is TRBV7-9; possibly TRBD2 for D (5 bases). The CDR3 length is 15 residues. Germline V gene lookup returns CDR1 SEHNR and CDR2 FQNEAQ (reference sequence). V lost 4 bases, J lost 6 bases, and 18 bases lay in between. CDR3 residues: CASSSDLPPMKTQYF. CDR3 coding DNA: TGTGCCAGCAGCTCGGACTTGCCCCCAATGAAGACCCAGTACTTC.

The chain links TRBV5-6 to TRBJ1-6; D possibly corresponds to TRBD1 (5 bases). The germline V gene encodes CDR1 SGHDT and CDR2 YYEEEE. The CDR3 is 15 residues long. The V end lost 4 bases, the J end lost 4 bases, and 12 bases lay between the germline ends. In nucleotides, the CDR3 is TGTGCCAGCAGCCACATACAGGCGTATAATTCACCCCTCCACTTT. It codes for CASSHIQAYNSPLHF. The full variable domain, completed using reference TRBV5-6 and TRBJ1-6, is DAGVTQSPTHLIKTRGQQVTLRCSPKSGHDTVSWYQQALGQGPQFIFQYYEEEERQRGNFPDRFSGHQFPNYSSELNVNALLLGDSALYLCASSHIQAYNSPLHFGNGTRLTVT.